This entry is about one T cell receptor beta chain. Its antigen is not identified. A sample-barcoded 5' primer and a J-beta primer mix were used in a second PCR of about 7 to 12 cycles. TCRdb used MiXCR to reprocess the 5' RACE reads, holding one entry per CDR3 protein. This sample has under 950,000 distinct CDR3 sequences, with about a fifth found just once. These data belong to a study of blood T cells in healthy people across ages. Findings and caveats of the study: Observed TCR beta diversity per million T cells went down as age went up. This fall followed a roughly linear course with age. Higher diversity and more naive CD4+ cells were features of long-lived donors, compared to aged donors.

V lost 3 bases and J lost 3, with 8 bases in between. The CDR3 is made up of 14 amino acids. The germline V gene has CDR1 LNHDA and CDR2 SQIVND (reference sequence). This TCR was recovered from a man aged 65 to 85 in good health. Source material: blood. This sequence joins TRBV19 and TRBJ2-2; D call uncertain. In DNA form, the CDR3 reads TGTGCCAGTAGTATGTACAGCTACACCGGGGAGCTGTTTTTT. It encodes CASSMYSYTGELFF.